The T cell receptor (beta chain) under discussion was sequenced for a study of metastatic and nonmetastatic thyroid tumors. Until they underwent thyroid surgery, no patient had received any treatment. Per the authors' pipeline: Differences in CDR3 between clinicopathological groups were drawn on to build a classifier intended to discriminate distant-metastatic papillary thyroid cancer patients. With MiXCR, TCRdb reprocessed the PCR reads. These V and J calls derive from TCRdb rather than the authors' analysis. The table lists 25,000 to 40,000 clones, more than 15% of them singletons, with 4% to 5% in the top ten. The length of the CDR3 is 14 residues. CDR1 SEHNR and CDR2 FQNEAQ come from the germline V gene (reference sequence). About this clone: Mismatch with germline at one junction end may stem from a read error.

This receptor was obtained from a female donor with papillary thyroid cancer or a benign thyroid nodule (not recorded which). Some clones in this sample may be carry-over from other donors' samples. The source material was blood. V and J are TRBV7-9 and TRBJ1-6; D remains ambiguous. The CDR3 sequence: CATSLNYYNSPLHF. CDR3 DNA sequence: TGTGCCACCAGCTTAAACTACTATAATTCACCCCTCCACTTT.